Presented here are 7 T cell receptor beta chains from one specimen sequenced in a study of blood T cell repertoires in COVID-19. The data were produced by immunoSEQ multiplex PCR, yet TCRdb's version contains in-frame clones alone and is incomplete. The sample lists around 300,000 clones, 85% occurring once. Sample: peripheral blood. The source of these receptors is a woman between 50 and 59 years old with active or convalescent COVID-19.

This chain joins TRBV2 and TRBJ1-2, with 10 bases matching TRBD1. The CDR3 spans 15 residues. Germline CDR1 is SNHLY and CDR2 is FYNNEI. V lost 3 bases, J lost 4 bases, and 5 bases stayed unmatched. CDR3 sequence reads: CASSESGQGGYGYTF. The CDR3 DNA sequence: TGTGCCAGCAGTGAGTCCGGACAGGGGGGCTATGGCTACACCTTC.

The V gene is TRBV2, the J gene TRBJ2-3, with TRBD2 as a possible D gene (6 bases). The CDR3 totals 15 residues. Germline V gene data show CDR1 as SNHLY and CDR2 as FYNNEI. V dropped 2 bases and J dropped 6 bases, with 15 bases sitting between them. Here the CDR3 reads CASSELGGADDTQYF. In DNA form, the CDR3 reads TGTGCCAGCAGTGAACTAGGCGGGGCGGACGATACGCAGTATTTT. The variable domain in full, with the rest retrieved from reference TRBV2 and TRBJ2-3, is EPEVTQTPSHQVTQMGQEVILRCVPISNHLYFYWYRQILGQKVEFLVSFYNNEISEKSEIFDDQFSVERPDGSNFTLKIRSTKLEDSAMYFCASSELGGADDTQYFGPGTRLTVL.

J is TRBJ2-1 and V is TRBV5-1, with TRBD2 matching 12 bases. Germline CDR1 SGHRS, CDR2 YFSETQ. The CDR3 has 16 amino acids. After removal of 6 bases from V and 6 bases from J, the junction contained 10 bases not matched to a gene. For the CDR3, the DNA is TGCGCCAGCAACAAATTACTAGCGGGAGGACTCAATGAGCAGTTCTTC. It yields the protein CASNKLLAGGLNEQFF. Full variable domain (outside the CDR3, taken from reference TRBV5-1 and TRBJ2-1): KAGVTQTPRYLIKTRGQQVTLSCSPISGHRSVSWYQQTPGQGLQFLFEYFSETQRNKGNFPGRFSGRQFSNSRSEMNVSTLELGDSALYLCASNKLLAGGLNEQFFGPGTRLTVL.

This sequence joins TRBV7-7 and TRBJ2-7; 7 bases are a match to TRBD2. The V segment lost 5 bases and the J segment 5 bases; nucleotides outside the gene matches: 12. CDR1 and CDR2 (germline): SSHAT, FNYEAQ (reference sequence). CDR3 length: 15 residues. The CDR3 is CASSTPRTRGNEQYF. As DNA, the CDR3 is TGTGCCAGCAGCACCCCTAGGACTAGAGGAAACGAGCAGTACTTC.

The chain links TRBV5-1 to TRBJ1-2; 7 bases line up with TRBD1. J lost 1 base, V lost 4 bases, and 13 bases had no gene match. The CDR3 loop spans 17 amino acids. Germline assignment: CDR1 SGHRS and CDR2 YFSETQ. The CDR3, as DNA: TGCGCCAGCAGCAGGACAACCCGGGACAGTTATAACTATGGCTACACCTTC. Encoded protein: CASSRTTRDSYNYGYTF.

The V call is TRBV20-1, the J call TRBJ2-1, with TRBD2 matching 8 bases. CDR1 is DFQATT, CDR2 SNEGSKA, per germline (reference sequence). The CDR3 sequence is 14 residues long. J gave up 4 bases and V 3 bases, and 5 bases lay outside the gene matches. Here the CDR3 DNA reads TGCAGTGCTAGTAAGCTAGCGGGTTACAATGAGCAGTTCTTC. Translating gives CSASKLAGYNEQFF.

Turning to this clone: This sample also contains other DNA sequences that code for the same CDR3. CDR3: CASSVTSASYEQYF. The CDR3 coding sequence is TGCGCCAGCAGCGTCACTAGCGCTAGCTACGAGCAGTACTTC. The J gene is TRBJ2-7, the V gene TRBV5-1; 7 positions agree with TRBD2. J gave up 3 bases and V 4 bases, and 7 bases lay outside the gene matches. Per germline, CDR1 SGHRS and CDR2 YFSETQ. The CDR3 spans 14 residues.